This is a list of T cell receptor beta chains from one sample in a study of sequential checkpoint blockade in melanoma. The method was immunoSEQ multiplex PCR; TCRdb's version includes in-frame clones alone and lacks a portion of them. The table shows 5,300 or so clones, with around 21% occurring only once. Sequencing was performed on tumor tissue (inferred from file names), taken from a patient given nivolumab and ipilimumab in sequence. The source of these receptors is a human donor with melanoma. Each CDR3 is given with its conserved first and last residue. A D gene is named only where the DNA matches it firmly. The size field is filled for only some rows; it gives once, few, many or a size class.

j_gene	d_gene	abundance	v_gene	CDR3nt	CDR3aa
TRBJ2-7	NA	few	TRBV11-3	TGTGCCAGCAGCCCCCGCGGTCTTGAGACCGTAAGCTCCTACGAGCAGTACTTC	CASSPRGLETVSSYEQYF
TRBJ2-1	TRBD2	NA	TRBV11-3	TGTGCCAGCAGCTTGCTCACTAGCGGAGACCATGAGCAGTTCTTC	CASSLLTSGDHEQFF
TRBJ2-7	TRBD1	NA	TRBV11-3	TGTGCCAGCAGCAGAGACAGGGGTCCCTACGAGCAGTACTTC	CASSRDRGPYEQYF
TRBJ2-4	NA	NA	TRBV11-3	TGTGCCAGCAGCTCGACCGGGACAATCAAAAACATTCAGTACTTC	CASSSTGTIKNIQYF
TRBJ1-2	NA	few	TRBV1	TGCGCCAGCAGCTCGACGGACCACTATGGCTACACCTTC	CASSSTDHYGYTF
TRBJ2-1	NA	NA	TRBV5-1	TGCGCCAGCAGCCCTGGGACCCTTAGGGGCAATGAGCAGTTCTTC	CASSPGTLRGNEQFF
TRBJ1-4	NA	NA	TRBV6-8	TGTGCCAGCACCCGATGGGGGCGAGGGGATGAAAAACTGTTTTTT	CASTRWGRGDEKLFF
TRBJ1-3	NA	many	TRBV28	TGTGCCAGCAGTTTTGGGGGAACTGGAAACACCATATATTTT	CASSFGGTGNTIYF
TRBJ2-7	TRBD1	NA	TRBV5-1	TGCGCCAGCAGATATGGGACAGGGGCGCTCGGTTACGAGCAGTACTTC	CASRYGTGALGYEQYF
TRBJ1-2	NA	many	TRBV11-3	TGTGCCAGCAGCTTAGGTGTAACAGGGTGGTCTTGCACCTTC	CASSLGVTGWSCTF
TRBJ2-7	NA	NA	TRBV7-6	TGTGCCAGCAGCTTTCACGCCAACCCTATTTACGAGCAGTACTTC	CASSFHANPIYEQYF
TRBJ1-3	NA	NA	TRBV10-2	TGCGCCAGCAGTCGGACGGGAAGCTCTGGAAACACCATATATTTT	CASSRTGSSGNTIYF
TRBJ1-5	NA	few	TRBV28	TGTGCCAGCAGTTTTGATTTGTCAGGGGCCGATCAGCCCCAGCATTTT	CASSFDLSGADQPQHF
TRBJ1-1	NA	once	TRBV29-1	TGCAGCGTTGCTGGGAAGACTCCCGGGGCTTTCTTT	CSVAGKTPGAFF
TRBJ1-6	TRBD1	few	TRBV6-8	TGTGCCAGCAGCTCGACAGGGGACTCCTATAATTCACCCCTCCACTTT	CASSSTGDSYNSPLHF